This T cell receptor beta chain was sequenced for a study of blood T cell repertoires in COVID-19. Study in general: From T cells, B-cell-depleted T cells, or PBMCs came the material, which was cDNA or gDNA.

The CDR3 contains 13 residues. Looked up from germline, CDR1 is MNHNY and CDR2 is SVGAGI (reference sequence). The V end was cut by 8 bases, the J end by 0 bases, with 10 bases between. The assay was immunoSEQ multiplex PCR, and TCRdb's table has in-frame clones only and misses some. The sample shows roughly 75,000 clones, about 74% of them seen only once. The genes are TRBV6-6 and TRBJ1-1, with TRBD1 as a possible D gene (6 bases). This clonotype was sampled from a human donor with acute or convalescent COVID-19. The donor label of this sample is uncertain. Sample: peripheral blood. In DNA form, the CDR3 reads TGTGCCAGCCTGACAGGATTGAACACTGAAGCTTTCTTT. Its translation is CASLTGLNTEAFF.